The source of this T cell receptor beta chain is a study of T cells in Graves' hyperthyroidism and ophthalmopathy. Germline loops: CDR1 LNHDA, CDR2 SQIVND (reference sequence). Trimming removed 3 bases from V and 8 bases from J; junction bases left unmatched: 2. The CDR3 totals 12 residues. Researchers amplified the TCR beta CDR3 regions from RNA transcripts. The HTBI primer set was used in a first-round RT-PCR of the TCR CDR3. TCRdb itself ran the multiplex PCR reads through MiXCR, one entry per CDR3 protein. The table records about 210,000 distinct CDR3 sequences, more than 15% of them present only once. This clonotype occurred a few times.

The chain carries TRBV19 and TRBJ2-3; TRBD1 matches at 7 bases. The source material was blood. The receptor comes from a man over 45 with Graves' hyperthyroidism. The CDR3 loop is CASSIRQGTQYF. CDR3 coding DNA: TGTGCCAGTAGTATCCGACAGGGTACGCAGTATTTT.